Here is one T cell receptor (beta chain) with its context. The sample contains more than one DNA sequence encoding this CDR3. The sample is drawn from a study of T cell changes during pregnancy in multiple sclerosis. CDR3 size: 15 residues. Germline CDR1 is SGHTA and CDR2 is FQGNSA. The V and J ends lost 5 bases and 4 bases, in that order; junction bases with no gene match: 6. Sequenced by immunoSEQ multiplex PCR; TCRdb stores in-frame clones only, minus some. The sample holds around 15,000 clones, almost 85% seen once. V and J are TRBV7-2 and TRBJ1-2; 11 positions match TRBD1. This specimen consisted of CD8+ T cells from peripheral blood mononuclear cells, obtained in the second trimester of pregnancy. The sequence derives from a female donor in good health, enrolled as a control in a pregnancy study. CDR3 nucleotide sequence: TGTGCCAGCAGCCGAGGACAGGGGGCAAGCTATGGCTACACCTTC. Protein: CASSRGQGASYGYTF.